Sequencing of this T cell receptor (beta chain) was carried out in a study of cytomegalovirus exposure and HLA in healthy donors. Study-wide points: A later analysis linked around 17,000 TCR beta sequences to HLA alleles at 0.05 false discovery rate.

A multiplex PCR was run with 60 Vbeta primers and 13 Jbeta primers. Profiled with immunoSEQ multiplex PCR; TCRdb holds only in-frame clones, not every one. The profile covers approximately 100,000 clones, with roughly 79% appearing a single time and about 3.8% taken by the ten largest. On this clone: Antigen unknown.

V shed 3 bases, J shed 5 bases, and the junction held 8 bases outside the gene matches. The CDR3 totals 15 residues. Germline assignment: CDR1 SGHDT and CDR2 YYEEEE. Sequencing was carried out using PBMCs. The V and J genes are TRBV5-6 and TRBJ2-3; TRBD1 matches 8 bases. The clonotype comes from a woman aged 40-49 years in good health and CMV-seronegative. The CDR3 DNA follows: TGTGCCAGCAGCTCGCCCAGGGGGCGACGAGATACGCAGTATTTT. The encoded protein is CASSSPRGRRDTQYF.